Below are 32 T cell receptor beta chains sequenced from a single sample in a study of low-dose radiotherapy and immunotherapy resistance in tumors (dated by TCRdb to 2022 to 2024). In light of the paper, this sample's time point label describes: after trial treatment. Per the publication, the treatment or condition label means: LDRT plus nivolumab, ipilimumab, low-dose cyclophosphamide and aspirin (RACIN trial). This sample was sequenced with an Illumina MiniSeq. First-strand cDNA was synthesized using Superscript III and a set of TRAV- and TRBV-specific primers, so that both TCRalpha and TCRbeta chains were covered. A roughly 21-cycle PCR with Phusion amplified the TCRs, pairing a constant-region primer with the adapter that was attached to the V primers. The public sequencing data were trimmed at Q25 with fastp and processed into clonotypes with MiXCR by TCRdb, which kept only in-frame beta chains. Every entry covers one CDR3 protein and lists the most common genes and DNA from its rows. The table for this sample lists about 39,000 distinct CDR3 sequences; around 21% of them were counted only once. The ten largest clones capture 8% to 9.5% of the sample.

The material was PBMCs, obtained after low-dose radiotherapy plus immunotherapy. Every receptor here comes from a female donor with ovarian cancer.

This clonotype has ten or more counts. The chain uses TRBV5-1 and TRBJ1-2; TRBD1 is a possible D gene (5 bases). Trimming cost V 6 bases and J 6 bases, with 18 bases left between them. The CDR3 runs to 14 residues. CDR1 and CDR2 from the germline V gene are SGHRS and YFSETQ. DNA of the CDR3: TGCGCCAGCACCCCGGGGCCGACCACTGATGGCTACACCTTC. Residues: CASTPGPTTDGYTF.

This clonotype was observed many times. V and J are TRBV6-6 and TRBJ2-2; the D gene is possibly TRBD2 (5 bases). The CDR3 length is 16 residues. V was trimmed by 5 bases and J by 2 bases, leaving 15 bases between them. CDR1 is MNHNY, CDR2 SVGAGI, per germline (reference sequence). The CDR3 region is CASSPPAAGNTGELFF. In DNA, the CDR3 is TGTGCCAGCAGTCCCCCGGCGGCGGGTAACACCGGGGAGCTGTTTTTT.

This clonotype was seen repeatedly, ten times or more. The CDR3 sequence is CASKTFPGELFF. The CDR3 region has the DNA TGCGCCAGCAAGACTTTTCCGGGGGAGCTGTTTTTT. This rearrangement joins TRBV23-1 to TRBJ2-2; D remains ambiguous. TRBV23-1 is given ORF status, its function remaining uncertain. With 7 bases removed from V and 8 bases from J, the gap between germline ends came to 11 bases. The CDR3 is 12 amino acids.

This clonotype was seen many times. The gene calls are TRBV10-3 and TRBJ2-3, with 7 bases that match TRBD2. Germline trimming cut 7 bases from V and 4 bases from J; bases unmatched to any gene: 14. This CDR3 is built from 16 residues. In germline, CDR1 is ENHRY, CDR2 SYGVKD. CDR3 region: CAITAGRGPPPDTQYF. CDR3 in DNA: TGTGCCATCACGGCGGGGAGGGGCCCCCCCCCAGATACGCAGTATTTT.

This clonotype was counted at least ten times. The CDR3 nucleotides read TGTGCCAGCAGTTACTCGACAGGGGGCTACAATGAGCAGTTCTTC. Protein sequence: CASSYSTGGYNEQFF. The chain employs TRBV6-5 and TRBJ2-1; 9 nucleotides agree with TRBD1. With V trimmed by 0 bases and J by 3 bases, 0 bases remained unmatched. The CDR3 spans 15 residues. Germline CDR1 and CDR2: MNHEY and SVGAGI.

This clonotype was found many times. The chain employs TRBV3-1 and TRBJ2-5; 7 bases line up with TRBD1. From germline, CDR1 is LGHDT and CDR2 YNNKEL (reference sequence). This CDR3 region has 17 residues. V lost 0 bases to trimming and J lost 7 bases; unmatched junction nucleotides: 14. CDR3: CASSQETEGTDLLTQYF. The CDR3 region has the DNA TGTGCCAGCAGCCAAGAAACGGAAGGGACAGACCTTCTGACCCAGTACTTC.

In this sample, this clonotype turned up many times. This chain links TRBV5-1 with TRBJ2-1, with D possibly matching TRBD2 (5 bases). Germline V gene data show CDR1 as SGHRS and CDR2 as YFSETQ. Trimming stripped 0 bases from V and 0 bases from J, with 10 bases between. This CDR3 region has 16 residues. CDR3: CASSLGGSSSYNEQFF. CDR3 nucleotide sequence: TGCGCCAGCAGCTTGGGCGGGTCGAGCTCCTACAATGAGCAGTTCTTC.

This clonotype has ten or more counts. The chain carries TRBV2 and TRBJ2-1; no clear D. V lost 7 bases to trimming and J lost 9 bases, with 13 bases between them. Germline V lookup: CDR1 SNHLY, CDR2 FYNNEI. The CDR3 consists of 12 residues. CDR3 loop: CASTIGVGEQFF. The CDR3 coding sequence is TGTGCCAGCACTATCGGAGTAGGTGAGCAGTTCTTC. Using reference TRBV2 and TRBJ2-1 for the parts outside the CDR3, the full variable domain is EPEVTQTPSHQVTQMGQEVILRCVPISNHLYFYWYRQILGQKVEFLVSFYNNEISEKSEIFDDQFSVERPDGSNFTLKIRSTKLEDSAMYFCASTIGVGEQFFGPGTRLTVL.

This clonotype was observed many times. The V call is TRBV7-2, the J call TRBJ1-1; TRBD1 matches at 9 bases. V was clipped by 2 bases and J by 2 bases; unmatched bases: 9. The germline gives CDR1 SGHTA, CDR2 FQGNSA. This CDR3 contains 17 residues. Here the CDR3 reads CASSLRTGARGNTEAFF. CDR3 in DNA: TGTGCCAGCAGCTTAAGGACAGGGGCTAGGGGAAACACTGAAGCTTTCTTT.

This clonotype showed up many times. The chain uses TRBV2 and TRBJ2-2; 9 nucleotides line up with TRBD1. CDR1 is SNHLY and CDR2 is FYNNEI in the germline V gene. V lost 3 bases, J lost 3 bases, and 2 bases stayed unmatched. This CDR3 is 15 amino acids long. CDR3 DNA sequence: TGTGCCAGCAGTGACCGGACAGGGGACACCGGGGAGCTGTTTTTT. The encoded protein is CASSDRTGDTGELFF.

This clonotype was seen only a few times. The CDR3 DNA sequence: TGTGCCAGCAGTTATTTAGCAGGGTCGGACAATGAGCAGTTCTTC. Protein: CASSYLAGSDNEQFF. V gene TRBV6-6 combines with J gene TRBJ2-1; D perhaps matches TRBD1 (5 bases). Trimming cost V 3 bases and J 5 bases, with 14 bases left between them. Germline V CDR1 and CDR2: MNHNY, SVGAGI (reference sequence). This CDR3 region has 15 residues.

The rearrangement uses TRBV6-5 and TRBJ2-1, with a weak D call TRBD2 (5 bases). Germline V gives CDR1 MNHEY, CDR2 SVGAGI. The CDR3 has 12 amino acids. V was cut by 6 bases and J by 15 bases, with 18 bases left in between. The CDR3 bases are TGTGCCAGCAGCCGGTCGGCTAGCTCGCTGTTCTTC. Translated: CASSRSASSLFF.

For this clonotype: The limits of the CDR3 on the DNA are not certain, so only TCRdb's listed CDR3 is given. The J gene is TRBJ1-6, the V gene TRBV9. Including both end residues, the CDR3 is 22 amino acids long. CDR1 is SGDLS and CDR2 is YYNGEE in the germline V gene. The chain's CDR3 is CASTNQTSMYLCASTRSSPLHF.

A single count supports this clonotype. This rearrangement joins TRBV28 to TRBJ2-1; 7 nucleotides align to TRBD2. V gave up 6 bases and J gave up 7 bases; unmatched junction bases: 9. Germline V gene sequence: CDR1 MDHEN, CDR2 SYDVKM. This CDR3 has 14 amino acids. The CDR3 spells CASSRSGVGNEQFF. The CDR3 bases are TGTGCCAGCAGCCGAAGCGGGGTAGGGAATGAGCAGTTCTTC.

This clonotype was counted ten times or more. The chain couples TRBV6-1 to TRBJ2-1, with 9 bases lining up with TRBD2. Per the germline V gene, CDR1 is MNHNS and CDR2 is SASEGT. The CDR3 extends over 15 amino acids. V dropped 6 bases and J dropped 2; count of bases not matched to a gene: 5. CDR3 sequence (DNA): TGTGCCAGCAGGGTAGCGGGGGCCACCTACAATGAGCAGTTCTTC. Translating it yields CASRVAGATYNEQFF.

This clonotype was seen repeatedly, ten times or more. This chain links TRBV10-3 with TRBJ1-1; tentatively, D is TRBD1 (6 bases). Trimming took off 7 bases at V and 3 bases at J, with 12 bases between the two ends. CDR1 and CDR2 from the germline V gene are ENHRY and SYGVKD. This CDR3 spans 13 amino acids. The CDR3 here is CAITESGDTEAFF. CDR3 bases: TGTGCCATCACCGAGTCAGGGGACACTGAAGCTTTCTTT.

This clonotype has a count of ten or more. The gene calls are TRBV11-3 and TRBJ2-1; D not resolved. CDR1 SGHNT and CDR2 YENEEA come from the germline V gene. V was shortened by 2 bases and J by 6 bases, with 14 bases between the two germline ends. This CDR3 has 15 residues. The CDR3 bases are TGTGCCAGCAGCTTAAATGTGGGATTGCTCAATGAGCAGTTCTTC. This codes for CASSLNVGLLNEQFF.

In its sample, this clonotype was seen a few times. The V call is TRBV5-6, the J call TRBJ2-7; the D is unclear. Germline CDR1 and CDR2: SGHDT and YYEEEE. This CDR3 has 13 residues. Trimming took off 4 bases at V and 4 bases at J, with 12 bases between the two ends. CDR3 nucleotide sequence: TGTGCCAGCAGCCAACCCTCCGGATACGAGCAGTACTTC. This encodes CASSQPSGYEQYF.

V is TRBV27 and J is TRBJ2-5; 10 bases match TRBD2. The V segment lost 10 bases and the J segment 4 bases; nucleotides outside the gene matches: 9. Per germline, CDR1 MNHEY and CDR2 SMNVEV (reference sequence). The CDR3 is 14 residues long. CDR3 sequence reads: CATSASGSGETQYF. The CDR3 DNA follows: TGTGCCACCTCCGCTAGCGGGAGTGGAGAGACCCAGTACTTC.

This chain connects TRBV11-2 to TRBJ2-1; 8 nucleotides align to TRBD1. CDR3 length: 18 amino acids. Germline values: CDR1 SGHAT, CDR2 FQNNGV. V lost 0 bases to trimming and J lost 6 bases; unmatched junction nucleotides: 13. The CDR3 here is CASSLEWPSDRVTNEQFF. The CDR3 bases are TGTGCCAGCAGCTTAGAATGGCCCTCGGACAGGGTGACCAATGAGCAGTTCTTC.

This clonotype has at least ten counts. The rearrangement links TRBV29-1 to TRBJ2-7; perhaps TRBD1 as D (5 bases). This CDR3 is built from 14 residues. Germline V gives CDR1 SQVTM, CDR2 ANQGSEA. V dropped 3 bases and J dropped 0 bases, with 12 bases sitting between them. The CDR3 coding sequence is TGCAGCGTTGAGGACACTCGGAGCTCCTACGAGCAGTACTTC. Encoded protein: CSVEDTRSSYEQYF.

Concerning this clonotype itself: A junction boundary mismatches the germline segment, possibly from a read error. The chain employs TRBV29-1 and TRBJ2-1; TRBD2 is a possible D gene (6 bases). The CDR3 is 14 residues long. Per germline, CDR1 SQVTM and CDR2 ANQGSEA. CDR3 nucleotide sequence: TGCAGCGTGGAAGGGTTTTCTAGCGTGGTTGAGCAGTTCTTC. It yields the protein CSVEGFSSVVEQFF.

Only a few counts were recorded for this clonotype. The chain carries TRBV25-1 and TRBJ2-3; D ambiguous. This CDR3 spans 14 amino acids. CDR1 MGHDK and CDR2 SYGVNS come from the germline V gene. The V and J ends lost 4 bases and 4 bases respectively, with 12 bases between them. CDR3 sequence reads: CASSVELYADTQYF. CDR3 nucleotide sequence: TGTGCCAGCAGTGTGGAGTTATATGCAGATACGCAGTATTTT.

This clonotype was counted many times. J is TRBJ1-5 and V is TRBV19; no reliable D call. Germline CDR1 is LNHDA and CDR2 is SQIVND (reference sequence). V lost 3 bases to trimming and J lost 4 bases, with 10 bases between them. The CDR3 length is 14 residues. DNA for the CDR3: TGTGCCAGTAGTATCGGGGTATGGAATCAGCCCCAGCATTTT. This encodes CASSIGVWNQPQHF.

There are many counts of this clonotype. This chain joins TRBV24-1 and TRBJ2-1; 12 bases fit TRBD1. The trim removed 7 bases at V and 8 bases at J, leaving 11 bases unmatched. Germline V gives CDR1 KGHDR, CDR2 SFDVKD. The CDR3 consists of 16 residues. The CDR3 spells CATSDPPGQGAYEQFF. The CDR3 nucleotides are TGTGCCACCAGCGATCCCCCGGGACAGGGGGCCTATGAGCAGTTCTTC.

This clonotype was observed at least ten times. The chain is built from TRBV6-5 and TRBJ2-7; the D gene is possibly TRBD2 (5 bases). This CDR3 comprises 13 residues. CDR1 is MNHEY and CDR2 is SVGAGI in the germline V gene. The V end was cut by 5 bases, the J end by 7 bases, with 15 bases between. This CDR3 reads CASSASRRGEQYF. CDR3 DNA sequence: TGTGCCAGCAGTGCCTCTAGAAGAGGGGAGCAGTACTTC.

The V and J genes are TRBV29-1 and TRBJ2-5; D remains unclear. The V end lost 7 bases, the J end lost 2 bases, and 8 bases lay between the germline ends. The CDR3 spans 11 residues. The V gene's germline CDR1 is SQVTM and CDR2 ANQGSEA. The CDR3 loop is CSGREQETQYF. The DNA of the CDR3 is TGCAGCGGCAGAGAGCAAGAGACCCAGTACTTC.

This clonotype came up many times. The chain has TRBV15 and TRBJ2-3, with a tentative D call TRBD1 (6 bases). Germline CDR1 and CDR2: LNHNV and YYDKDF (reference sequence). The CDR3 runs 16 residues. Trimming removed 4 bases from V and 0 bases from J, with 14 bases in between. CDR3 nucleotides: TGTGCCACCAGCACCCTCGGACAGTTTAGCACAGATACGCAGTATTTT. Residues: CATSTLGQFSTDTQYF.

This chain connects TRBV28 to TRBJ2-7, with 11 nucleotides matching TRBD1. The CDR3 loop spans 13 amino acids. Losses at the gene ends were 6 bases for V and 2 bases for J; bases not matched to a gene: 0. Germline CDR1 MDHEN, CDR2 SYDVKM. CDR3 residues: CASRGQGAYEQYF. Written as DNA, the CDR3 is TGTGCCAGCAGGGGACAGGGGGCCTACGAGCAGTACTTC. Full variable domain (remainder filled in from reference TRBV28 and TRBJ2-7): DVKVTQSSRYLVKRTGEKVFLECVQDMDHENMFWYRQDPGLGLRLIYFSYDVKMKEKGDIPEGYSVSREKKERFSLILESASTNQTSMYLCASRGQGAYEQYFGPGTRLTVT.

On this clonotype: A far larger clone is only one base removed, so a read error is likely. The chain couples TRBV5-8 to TRBJ2-2; 8 bases fit TRBD1. Trimming at V came to 4 bases and at J to 3 bases, leaving 11 bases not matched to a gene. Germline lookup yields CDR1 SGHTS and CDR2 YDEGEE. This CDR3 has 17 amino acids. CDR3 region: CASSGPSDRAYTGELFF. The CDR3 DNA sequence: TGTGCCAGCAGCGGGCCATCGGACAGGGCGTACACCGGGGAGCTGTTTTTT.

This clonotype occurred many times. This chain joins TRBV7-8 and TRBJ1-1; a weak D match, TRBD1 (5 bases). V gave up 9 bases and J gave up 1 base, with 9 bases separating them. The germline gives CDR1 SGHVS, CDR2 FQNEAQ. The CDR3 length is 12 residues. CDR3 DNA: TGTGCCAGTACTGGGGCGAACACTGAAGCTTTCTTT. Translating gives CASTGANTEAFF.

This clonotype was found many times. V usage is TRBV19 and J usage is TRBJ2-2; 7 bases agree with TRBD1. This CDR3 has 16 amino acids. J lost 4 bases, V lost 4 bases, and 9 bases had no gene match. The germline CDR1 and CDR2 sequences are LNHDA and SQIVND (reference sequence). DNA for the CDR3: TGTGCCAGTAGTACAGATCGGGACAGCTTCACCGGGGAGCTGTTTTTT. As protein: CASSTDRDSFTGELFF.